The rows below give T cell receptor beta chains drawn from one sample of a study of OX40 agonist ivuxolimab in advanced cancers. TCRdb's table, derived via immunoSEQ multiplex PCR, lists solely in-frame clones and lacks some. Of approximately 76,000 clones listed, roughly 85% are singletons. The source material was CD4+ or CD8+ T cells sorted from blood, sampled in a trial of the OX40 agonist ivuxolimab. These receptors all stem from an adult with an advanced solid tumor such as melanoma, head and neck, liver or kidney cancer. The CDR3 runs from the conserved cysteine through the conserved F or W. The order of the fields is clone size, J gene, D gene, V gene, CDR3 length, CDR3 protein, CDR3 DNA. D genes are given only for firm matches. Expanded clones are given a class, and other clones once, few, many or no size at all.

.	TRBJ2-7	.	TRBV18	12	CASSPLSYEQYF	TGTGCCAGCTCACCTCTCTCCTACGAGCAGTACTTC
.	TRBJ2-7	TRBD1	TRBV5-6	14	CASSSPGQGNEQYF	TGTGCCAGCAGCTCCCCGGGACAGGGGAACGAGCAGTACTTC
.	TRBJ2-7	TRBD1	TRBV23-1	14	CASSPGTVYVEQYF	TGCGCCAGCAGTCCCGGGACAGTTTATGTCGAGCAGTACTTC
.	TRBJ1-1	.	TRBV7-8	12	CASIPMVSEAFF	TGTGCCAGCATCCCCATGGTCTCTGAAGCTTTCTTT
.	TRBJ1-1	.	TRBV27	15	CASSLMGRRPTEAFF	TGTGCCAGCAGTTTAATGGGGCGACGGCCCACTGAAGCTTTCTTT
.	TRBJ2-7	.	TRBV5-6	14	CASSLRDVPYEQYF	TGTGCCAGCAGCTTAAGGGACGTCCCCTACGAGCAGTACTTC
.	TRBJ1-2	TRBD1	TRBV6-1	14	CASSLYRGGYGYTF	TGTGCCAGCAGTTTGTACAGGGGCGGCTATGGCTACACCTTC
.	TRBJ1-5	TRBD1	TRBV5-1	15	CASSVGQGSNQPQHF	TGCGCCAGCAGCGTCGGACAGGGGAGCAATCAGCCCCAGCATTTT
.	TRBJ2-1	.	TRBV6-5	15	CASSYSKGGPVEQFF	TGTGCCAGCAGTTACTCGAAGGGTGGACCGGTTGAGCAGTTCTTC
.	TRBJ2-5	TRBD2	TRBV28	15	CASSLPLAGQETQYF	TGTGCCAGCAGCCTACCCTTAGCGGGGCAAGAGACCCAGTACTTC
.	TRBJ2-1	.	TRBV19	16	CASSGIQGVVYNEQFF	TGTGCCAGTAGTGGCATTCAGGGTGTTGTCTACAATGAGCAGTTCTTC
.	TRBJ2-1	TRBD2	TRBV27	16	CASSFDTSGGFLEQFF	TGTGCCAGCAGTTTCGATACTAGCGGGGGCTTCCTTGAGCAGTTCTTC
.	TRBJ2-2	.	TRBV5-1	13	CASSLGDTGELFF	TGCGCCAGCAGTTTAGGGGACACCGGGGAGCTGTTTTTT
few	TRBJ1-1	.	TRBV9	15	CASSVYGQRGTEAFF	TGTGCCAGCAGCGTTTATGGACAGAGGGGCACTGAAGCTTTCTTT
.	TRBJ2-5	.	TRBV6-1	13	CASSDRGQETQYF	TGTGCCAGCAGTGACAGGGGACAAGAGACCCAGTACTTC
.	TRBJ1-6	.	TRBV7-2	14	CASSLGGAGSPLHF	TGTGCCAGCAGCTTGGGGGGGGCTGGGTCACCCCTCCACTTT
once	TRBJ1-2	TRBD1	TRBV29-1	14	CSVEGFGTGTGYTF	TGCAGCGTTGAAGGATTTGGGACAGGGACCGGCTACACCTTC
.	TRBJ2-7	.	TRBV2	14	CASNEGVFSYEQYF	TGTGCCAGTAACGAGGGGGTTTTCTCCTACGAGCAGTACTTC
.	TRBJ2-7	TRBD1	TRBV6-5	15	CASSYWTGKSYEQYF	TGTGCCAGCAGTTACTGGACAGGGAAGTCCTACGAGCAGTACTTC
.	TRBJ2-3	TRBD2	TRBV19	16	CASSSPSGPSTDTQYF	TGTGCCAGTAGTTCCCCTAGCGGACCTAGCACAGATACGCAGTATTTT
.	TRBJ2-4	TRBD1	TRBV5-1	19	CASSSTMTGIYEGKNIQYF	TGCGCCAGCAGCTCGACCATGACAGGGATATATGAGGGCAAAAACATTCAGTACTTC
.	TRBJ1-1	.	TRBV19	13	CASSESQNTEAFF	TGTGCCAGTAGCGAATCACAGAACACTGAAGCTTTCTTT
.	TRBJ1-5	.	TRBV6-5	14	CASSLRDTYQPQHF	TGTGCCAGCAGTTTGAGGGACACCTATCAGCCCCAGCATTTT
few	TRBJ2-5	.	TRBV2	12	CASRQEQETQYF	TGTGCCAGCCGACAGGAACAAGAGACCCAGTACTTC
.	TRBJ2-2	TRBD2	TRBV7-2	15	CASSFAGDRTGELFF	TGTGCCAGCAGCTTCGCGGGGGATCGGACCGGGGAGCTGTTTTTT
.	TRBJ2-6	.	TRBV5-1	16	CASSRDRSSGANVLTF	TGCGCCAGCAGCAGGGATCGGAGTTCTGGGGCCAACGTCCTGACTTTC
.	TRBJ2-7	.	TRBV4-3	17	CASSQAPLGGGSYEQYF	TGCGCCAGCAGCCAAGCCCCTCTAGGCGGGGGCAGTTACGAGCAGTACTTC
.	TRBJ1-1	.	TRBV4-3	17	CASSPGTGRGKGTEAFF	TGCGCCAGCAGCCCGGGAACAGGGAGGGGGAAGGGCACTGAAGCTTTCTTT
.	TRBJ1-1	.	TRBV30	16	CAWTFGTTYMNTEAFF	TGTGCCTGGACATTTGGGACAACTTACATGAACACTGAAGCTTTCTTT
.	TRBJ1-2	.	TRBV18	15	CASSLREQFNYGYTF	TGTGCCAGCTCACTCCGGGAGCAGTTTAACTATGGCTACACCTTC
.	TRBJ2-6	TRBD1	TRBV9	17	CASSEDRAPSGANVLTF	TGTGCCAGCAGCGAGGACAGGGCTCCCTCTGGGGCCAACGTCCTGACTTTC
.	TRBJ2-7	.	TRBV19	13	CASSAVIGDEQYF	TGTGCCAGTAGTGCCGTGATAGGAGACGAGCAGTACTTC
.	TRBJ2-7	TRBD1	TRBV5-1	15	CASSTWTGLSYEQYF	TGCGCCAGCAGCACCTGGACAGGGCTCTCCTACGAGCAGTACTTC
.	TRBJ2-7	TRBD2	TRBV11-2	15	CASSLAIAGVHEQYF	TGTGCCAGCAGCTTAGCGATAGCGGGAGTTCACGAGCAGTACTTC
once	TRBJ2-1	TRBD2	TRBV11-2	19	CASSLDVLAGGPGGNEQFF	TGTGCCAGCAGCTTAGATGTCCTAGCGGGAGGACCAGGTGGAAATGAGCAGTTCTTC
.	TRBJ2-3	TRBD2	TRBV7-2	19	CASSQNPGTSGRATDTQYF	TGTGCCAGCAGCCAAAACCCCGGGACTAGCGGGAGGGCCACAGATACGCAGTATTTT
.	TRBJ2-1	TRBD2	TRBV5-1	17	CASRVLGTSGRVDEQFF	TGCGCCAGCAGAGTCTTAGGGACTAGCGGGAGAGTGGATGAGCAGTTCTTC
few	TRBJ2-7	TRBD2	TRBV19	14	CASSPTSGEYEQYF	TGTGCCAGTAGTCCGACTAGCGGGGAGTACGAGCAGTACTTC
.	TRBJ1-2	.	TRBV27	13	CASSLGAVGGYTF	TGTGCCAGCAGTTTGGGGGCGGTAGGTGGCTACACCTTC
once	TRBJ2-7	TRBD1	TRBV10-3	15	CAISAGDRGFYEQYF	TGTGCCATCAGTGCTGGGGACAGGGGGTTCTACGAGCAGTACTTC
.	TRBJ1-1	.	TRBV6-1	13	CASSSGMNTEAFF	TGTGCCAGCAGTTCAGGTATGAACACTGAAGCTTTCTTT
.	TRBJ2-7	.	TRBV30	12	CAWGLQGAEQYF	TGTGCCTGGGGCCTTCAAGGGGCCGAGCAGTACTTC
.	TRBJ2-2	.	TRBV2	13	CASRWLLLEELFF	TGTGCCAGCAGATGGCTATTGCTGGAGGAGCTGTTTTTT
.	TRBJ2-1	.	TRBV5-1	14	CASSPDARVNEQFF	TGCGCCAGCAGCCCCGACGCGCGAGTCAATGAGCAGTTCTTC
.	TRBJ1-5	.	TRBV10-3	12	CAISPTDQPQHF	TGTGCCATCAGCCCTACAGATCAGCCCCAGCATTTT
once	TRBJ2-7	.	TRBV21-1	10	CASSKHEQYF	TGTGCCAGCAGCAAACACGAGCAGTACTTC
.	TRBJ2-1	TRBD2	TRBV4-3	17	CASSQDLAGGSYNEQFF	TGCGCCAGCAGCCAAGATTTAGCGGGGGGATCCTACAATGAGCAGTTCTTC
few	TRBJ2-7	.	TRBV10-1	15	CASSESKVSSYEQYF	TGCGCCAGCAGTGAGTCGAAGGTGAGCTCCTACGAGCAGTACTTC
many	TRBJ2-2	.	TRBV5-1	18	CASSPLIGEHTNTGELFF	TGCGCCAGCAGCCCCCTGATTGGGGAGCATACGAACACCGGGGAGCTGTTTTTT
.	TRBJ1-2	.	TRBV5-8	12	CASSLRFGGYTF	TGTGCCAGCAGCTTGAGGTTCGGTGGCTACACCTTC
.	TRBJ2-1	.	TRBV29-1	12	CSVRPRGEEQFF	TGCAGCGTCCGACCCAGGGGGGAGGAGCAGTTCTTC
.	TRBJ1-1	.	TRBV6-1	12	CASSPRVAEAFF	TGTGCCAGCAGCCCCAGGGTCGCTGAAGCTTTCTTT
once	TRBJ2-7	.	TRBV6-5	15	CASSYRDLGSYEQYF	TGTGCCAGCAGTTACAGGGACCTCGGCTCCTACGAGCAGTACTTC
.	TRBJ2-7	.	TRBV21-1	15	CASSVSGTSGYEQYF	TGTGCCAGCAGCGTCTCCGGGACTAGCGGCTACGAGCAGTACTTC
once	TRBJ1-5	.	TRBV30	15	CAWAGTLGSNQPQHF	TGTGCCTGGGCCGGGACCCTGGGTAGCAATCAGCCCCAGCATTTT
.	TRBJ1-6	TRBD1	TRBV23-1	17	CASSQSEGACYNSPLHF	TGCGCCAGCAGTCAATCAGAGGGGGCCTGCTATAATTCACCCCTCCACTTT
.	TRBJ2-3	TRBD2	TRBV7-3	16	CASSAQRGEYSDTQYF	TGTGCCAGCAGCGCCCAGCGGGGGGAGTATTCAGATACGCAGTATTTT
.	TRBJ1-1	.	TRBV5-1	15	CASSQGQPMNTEAFF	TGCGCCAGCAGCCAAGGACAGCCCATGAACACTGAAGCTTTCTTT